The 14 T cell receptor beta chains below come from one sample, sequenced in a study of T cell responses to AZD1222 COVID-19 vaccine. Assay used: immunoSEQ multiplex PCR; TCRdb lists only in-frame clones, some missing. The sample has approximately 99,000 clones; roughly 86% are singletons. The specimen comprised peripheral blood, sampled on day 0 of AZD1222 vaccination. These receptors all come from an adult in good health.

The chain joins TRBV9 to TRBJ1-6; the D gene is possibly TRBD1 (5 bases). Germline V lookup: CDR1 SGDLS, CDR2 YYNGEE. Trimming cost V 0 bases and J 10 bases, with 17 bases left between them. This CDR3 comprises 16 residues. CDR3 coding DNA: TGTGCCAGCAGCGTAGAGGCAACAGGACGGGGCTCACCCCTCCACTTT. Protein: CASSVEATGRGSPLHF.

The chain recombines TRBV21-1 with TRBJ1-4; whether TRBD1, the table's D call, matches the DNA was not checked. TRBV21-1 is a pseudogene segment. The CDR3 has 15 amino acids. The CDR3 protein is CASSTRQGAQEKLFF. CDR3 sequence (DNA): TGTGCCAGCAGCACAAGACAGGGGGCGCAGGAAAAACTGTTTTTT.

This clone has ten or more counts. The V call is TRBV19, the J call TRBJ2-1; D possibly uses TRBD1 or TRBD2 (6 bases each). Trimming cost V 3 bases and J 2 bases, with 11 bases left between them. Looked up from germline, CDR1 is LNHDA and CDR2 is SQIVND (reference sequence). CDR3 length: 15 residues. The CDR3 sequence: CASSIEGGAYNEQFF. In DNA form, the CDR3 reads TGTGCCAGTAGTATTGAGGGGGGCGCCTACAATGAGCAGTTCTTC.

The rearrangement links TRBV6-4 to TRBJ2-3; 7 bases agree with TRBD2. The junction had 5 bases not matched to a gene; V was cut back by 9 bases and J by 2 bases. Germline V gene data show CDR1 as MRHNA and CDR2 as SNTAGT. This CDR3 has 13 amino acids. CDR3 coding DNA: TGTGCCAGTAGCAGCGGGGACACAGATACGCAGTATTTT. Translating gives CASSSGDTDTQYF.

The rearrangement joins TRBV9 to TRBJ2-5, with a weak D call TRBD1 (6 bases). The CDR3 runs to 17 residues. The germline CDR1 and CDR2 sequences are SGDLS and YYNGEE. Trimming shortened V by 5 bases and J by 3 bases, and 23 bases separated the two germline ends. The CDR3 protein is CASRPTRDTERKETQYF. DNA of the CDR3: TGTGCCAGCAGGCCCACCCGGGACACCGAAAGAAAAGAGACCCAGTACTTC.

The chain recombines TRBV6-5 with TRBJ2-7; 7 positions match TRBD1. The CDR3 covers 15 residues. V lost 8 bases and J lost 2; bases outside the gene matches: 12. CDR1 and CDR2 from the germline V gene are MNHEY and SVGAGI. The CDR3 reads CASHRGGAPPYEQYF. Here the CDR3 DNA reads TGTGCCAGCCATAGAGGGGGCGCGCCTCCCTACGAGCAGTACTTC.

The rearrangement uses TRBV20-1 and TRBJ1-2; no firm D call. The CDR3 loop spans 11 amino acids. The germline V gene has CDR1 DFQATT and CDR2 SNEGSKA (reference sequence). V gave up 6 bases and J gave up 4 bases, with 9 bases separating them. The CDR3 protein is CSATTRYGYTF. CDR3 bases: TGCAGTGCCACTACGCGCTATGGCTACACCTTC.

This clone was picked up one time. V usage is TRBV7-2 and J usage is TRBJ2-7; D remains unclear. V was trimmed by 3 bases and J by 5 bases, leaving 8 bases between them. The CDR3 runs 12 residues. Germline-derived CDR1 and CDR2 are SGHTA and FQGNSA. The CDR3, as DNA: TGTGCCAGCAGCTTTATTACGGACGAGCAGTACTTC. The encoded protein is CASSFITDEQYF.

This chain connects TRBV3-1 (or the pseudogene TRBV3-2) to TRBJ2-7, with TRBD2 matching 9 bases. CDR3 length: 14 amino acids. Per the germline V gene, CDR1 is LGHDT and CDR2 is YNNKEL (reference sequence). V gave up 4 bases and J gave up 7 bases; unmatched junction bases: 8. CDR3 amino acids: CASSRDSGGREQYF. In DNA, the CDR3 is TGTGCCAGCAGCCGCGATAGCGGGGGTCGGGAGCAGTACTTC.

V and J are TRBV2 and TRBJ1-1, with TRBD1 as a possible D gene (5 bases). V lost 3 bases and J lost 1, with 6 bases in between. CDR1 SNHLY and CDR2 FYNNEI come from the germline V gene. The CDR3 is 13 amino acids. DNA for the CDR3: TGTGCCAGCAGTGAGGGGGAGAACACTGAAGCTTTCTTT. Translated, it gives CASSEGENTEAFF.

This clone was found once. The V call is TRBV2, the J call TRBJ2-7; 7 bases are a match to TRBD1. J lost 1 base, V lost 4 bases, and 4 bases had no gene match. The CDR3 totals 14 residues. Germline V lookup: CDR1 SNHLY, CDR2 FYNNEI. This chain's CDR3 is CASSVSGGSYEQYF. In DNA, the CDR3 is TGTGCCAGCAGTGTATCAGGGGGATCCTACGAGCAGTACTTC. Together with reference TRBV2 and TRBJ2-7, the CDR3 gives the full variable domain: EPEVTQTPSHQVTQMGQEVILRCVPISNHLYFYWYRQILGQKVEFLVSFYNNEISEKSEIFDDQFSVERPDGSNFTLKIRSTKLEDSAMYFCASSVSGGSYEQYFGPGTRLTVT.

The chain is built from TRBV28 and TRBJ1-4; no definite D call. The CDR3 has 10 residues. The V and J ends lost 9 bases and 4 bases respectively, with 3 bases between them. Looked up from germline, CDR1 is MDHEN and CDR2 is SYDVKM. The CDR3 is CASSNEKLFF. The CDR3 region has the DNA TGTGCCAGTAGTAATGAAAAACTGTTTTTT.

CDR3 coding DNA: TGTGCCAGCAGCGTAGGAGGGGAAAGCGAGCAGTACTTC. The encoded protein is CASSVGGESEQYF. The V and J genes are TRBV9 and TRBJ2-7, with D tentatively TRBD1 or TRBD2 (5 bases each). The germline V gene has CDR1 SGDLS and CDR2 YYNGEE. Deletions cut 0 bases from V and 6 bases from J, with 10 bases between. The CDR3 extends over 13 amino acids.

The rearrangement links TRBV19 to TRBJ1-5, with a weak D call TRBD1 (5 bases). V lost 6 bases and J 1 base, leaving 13 bases between the germline ends. Germline V CDR1 and CDR2: LNHDA, SQIVND (reference sequence). The CDR3 totals 15 residues. The CDR3 bases are TGTGCCAGTAGCCGCTCTGGGGGAAGCAATCAGCCCCAGCATTTT. It is translated as CASSRSGGSNQPQHF.